The clone carrying this T cell receptor beta chain was counted many times. No antigen is known for it. The sample originates from a study of T-cell reconstitution after alpha-beta-depleted transplantation in children. The study's findings and limits: About two months after transplant, alpha-beta T cells reportedly came from several hundred expanded graft clones. Counts and diversity of T cells one year after transplant came mostly from newly produced T cells. It was surviving recipient T cells and thymic progenitors that gave some patients high TCRbeta diversity at day 60.

CDR1 and CDR2 (germline): MNHEY, SMNVEV (reference sequence). V was shortened by 2 bases and J by 10 bases, with 15 bases between the two germline ends. CDR3 length: 13 amino acids. This sample's TCRbeta library carried unique molecular identifier barcodes. MiXCR, run by TCRdb on the PCR reads, gives a single entry per CDR3 protein. The table lists around 300,000 distinct CDR3 sequences, around 9.1% of them singletons. V and J are TRBV27 and TRBJ2-7, with D unclear. This clonotype was obtained from a boy under two years old with acute myeloid leukemia, due to receive a stem cell transplant. This specimen was PBMCs, taken before TCRalphabeta/CD19-depleted stem cell transplant. The CDR3 loop reads CASSLRPSTEQYF. In nucleotides, the CDR3 is TGTGCCAGCAGTTTACGCCCCTCGACGGAACAGTACTTC.